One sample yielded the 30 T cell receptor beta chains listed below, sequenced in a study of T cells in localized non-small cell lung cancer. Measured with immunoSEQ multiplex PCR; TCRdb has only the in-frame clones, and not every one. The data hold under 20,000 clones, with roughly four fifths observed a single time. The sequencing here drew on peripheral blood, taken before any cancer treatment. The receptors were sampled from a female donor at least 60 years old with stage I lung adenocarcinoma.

The CDR3 region is CASADPAYNEQFF. CDR3 coding DNA: TGTGCCAGCGCTGACCCAGCCTACAATGAGCAGTTCTTC. The chain uses TRBV6-1 and TRBJ2-1; no firm D call. The CDR3 spans 13 residues. The V gene's germline CDR1 is MNHNS and CDR2 SASEGT. V shed 8 bases and J shed 2 bases, with 10 bases lying between them.

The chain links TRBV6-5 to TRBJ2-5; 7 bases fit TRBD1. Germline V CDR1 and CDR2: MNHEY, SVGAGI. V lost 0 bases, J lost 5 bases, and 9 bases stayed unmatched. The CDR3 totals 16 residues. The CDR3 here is CASSYSETGRLETQYF. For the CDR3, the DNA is TGTGCCAGCAGTTACTCTGAGACAGGGCGTTTGGAGACCCAGTACTTC.

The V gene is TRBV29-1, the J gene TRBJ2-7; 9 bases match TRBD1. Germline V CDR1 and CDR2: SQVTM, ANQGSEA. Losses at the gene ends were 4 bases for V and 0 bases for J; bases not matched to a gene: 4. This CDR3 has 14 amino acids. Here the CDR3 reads CSVAGTGLSYEQYF. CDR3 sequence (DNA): TGCAGCGTTGCCGGGACAGGGCTCTCCTACGAGCAGTACTTC.

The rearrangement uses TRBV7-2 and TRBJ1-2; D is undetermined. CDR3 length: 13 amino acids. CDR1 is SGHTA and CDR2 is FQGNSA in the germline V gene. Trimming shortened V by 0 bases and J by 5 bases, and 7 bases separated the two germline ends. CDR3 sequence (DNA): TGTGCCAGCAGCTTAGCCGGGGAATATGGCTACACCTTC. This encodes CASSLAGEYGYTF.

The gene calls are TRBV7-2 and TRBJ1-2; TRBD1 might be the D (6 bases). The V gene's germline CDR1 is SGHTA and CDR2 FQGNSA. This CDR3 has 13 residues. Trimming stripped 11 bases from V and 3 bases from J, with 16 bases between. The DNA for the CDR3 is TGTGCCGGGAGAGAGAAGGGGGACTATGGCTACACCTTC. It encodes CAGREKGDYGYTF.

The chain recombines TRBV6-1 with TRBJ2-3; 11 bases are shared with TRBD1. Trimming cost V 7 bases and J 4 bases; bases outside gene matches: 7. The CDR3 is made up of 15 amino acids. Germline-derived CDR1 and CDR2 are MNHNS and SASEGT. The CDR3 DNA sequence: TGTGCCAGCACCAAAGGACAGGGGGCTTCAGATACGCAGTATTTT. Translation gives CASTKGQGASDTQYF.

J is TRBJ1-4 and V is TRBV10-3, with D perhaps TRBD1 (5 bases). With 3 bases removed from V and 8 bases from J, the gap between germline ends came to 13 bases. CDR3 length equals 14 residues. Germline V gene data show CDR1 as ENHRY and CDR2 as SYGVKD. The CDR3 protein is CAISEETGLEKLFF. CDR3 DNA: TGTGCCATCAGTGAAGAGACGGGACTGGAAAAACTGTTTTTT.

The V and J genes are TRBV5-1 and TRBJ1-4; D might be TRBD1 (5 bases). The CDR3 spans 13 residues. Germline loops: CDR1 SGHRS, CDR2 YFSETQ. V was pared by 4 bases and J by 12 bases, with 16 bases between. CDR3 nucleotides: TGCGCCAGCAGCCCAGGACAAGCGGCGGAACTGTTTTTT. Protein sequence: CASSPGQAAELFF. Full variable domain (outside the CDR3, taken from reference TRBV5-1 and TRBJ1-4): KAGVTQTPRYLIKTRGQQVTLSCSPISGHRSVSWYQQTPGQGLQFLFEYFSETQRNKGNFPGRFSGRQFSNSRSEMNVSTLELGDSALYLCASSPGQAAELFFGSGTQLSVL.

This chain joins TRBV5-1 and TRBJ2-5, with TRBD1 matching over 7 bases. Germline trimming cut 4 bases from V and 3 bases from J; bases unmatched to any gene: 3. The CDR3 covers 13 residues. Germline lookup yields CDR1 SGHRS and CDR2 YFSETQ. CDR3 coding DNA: TGCGCCAGCAGCCCTACAGGGGAAGAGACCCAGTACTTC. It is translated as CASSPTGEETQYF.

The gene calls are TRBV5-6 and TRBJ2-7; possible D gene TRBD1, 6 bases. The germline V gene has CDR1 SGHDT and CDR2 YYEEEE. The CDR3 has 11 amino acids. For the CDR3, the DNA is TGTGCCAGCAGCTTTAGGACAGCCACAAGTGTC. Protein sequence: CASSFRTATSV.

The CDR3 reads CATSRSGTGGGNTIYF. Written as DNA, the CDR3 is TGTGCCACCAGCAGATCCGGGACAGGGGGTGGAAACACCATATATTTT. V gene TRBV15 combines with J gene TRBJ1-3, with 11 bases that match TRBD1. V gave up 2 bases and J gave up 3 bases; unmatched junction bases: 3. The germline V gene encodes CDR1 LNHNV and CDR2 YYDKDF (reference sequence). The length of the CDR3 is 16 residues.

The CDR3 region has the DNA TGTGCCAGCTCACCAGAAGGGGGGAACTATGGCTACACCTTC. Protein: CASSPEGGNYGYTF. The rearrangement joins TRBV18 to TRBJ1-2, with a tentative D call TRBD1 (6 bases). Between the trimmed V and J ends, which lost 2 bases and 2 bases, there was a span of 9 bases. Germline V CDR1 and CDR2: KGHSH, LQKENI. The CDR3 is 14 residues long.

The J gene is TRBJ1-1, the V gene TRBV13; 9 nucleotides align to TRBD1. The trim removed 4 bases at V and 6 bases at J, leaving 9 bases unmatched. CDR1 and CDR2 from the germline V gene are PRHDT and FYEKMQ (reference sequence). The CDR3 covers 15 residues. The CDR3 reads CASSYRGQWMAEAFF. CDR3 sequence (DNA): TGTGCCAGCAGCTACAGGGGGCAATGGATGGCTGAAGCTTTCTTT.

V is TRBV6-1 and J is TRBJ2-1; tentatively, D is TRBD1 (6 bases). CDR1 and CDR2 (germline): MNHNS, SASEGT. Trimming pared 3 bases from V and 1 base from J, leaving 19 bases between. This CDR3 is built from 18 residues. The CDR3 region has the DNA TGTGCCAGCAGTGACCCAATCCAGGGGATACTGTCCTACAATGAGCAGTTCTTC. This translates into CASSDPIQGILSYNEQFF.

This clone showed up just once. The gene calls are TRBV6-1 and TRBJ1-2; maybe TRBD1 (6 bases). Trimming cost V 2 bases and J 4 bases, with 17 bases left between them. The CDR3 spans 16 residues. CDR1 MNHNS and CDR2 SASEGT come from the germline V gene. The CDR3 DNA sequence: TGTGCCAGCAGTGAAACCCCAGGGGCCTATACCTATGGCTACACCTTC. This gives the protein CASSETPGAYTYGYTF.

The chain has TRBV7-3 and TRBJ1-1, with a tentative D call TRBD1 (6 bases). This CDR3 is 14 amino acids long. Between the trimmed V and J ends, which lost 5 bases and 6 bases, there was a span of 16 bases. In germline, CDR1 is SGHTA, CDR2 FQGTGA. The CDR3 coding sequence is TGTGCCAGCAGCATCCTTCCAGGGGTACCTGAAGCTTTCTTT. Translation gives CASSILPGVPEAFF.

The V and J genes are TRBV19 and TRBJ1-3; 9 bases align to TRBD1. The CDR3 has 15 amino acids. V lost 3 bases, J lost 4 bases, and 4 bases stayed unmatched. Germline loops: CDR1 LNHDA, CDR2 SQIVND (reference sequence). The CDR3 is CASSMTGQGGNTIYF. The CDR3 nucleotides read TGTGCCAGTAGTATGACGGGACAGGGAGGAAACACCATATATTTT.

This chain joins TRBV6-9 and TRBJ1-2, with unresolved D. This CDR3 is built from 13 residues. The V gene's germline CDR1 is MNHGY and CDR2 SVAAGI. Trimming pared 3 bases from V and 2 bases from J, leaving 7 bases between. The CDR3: CASSYTSNYGYTF. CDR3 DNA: TGTGCCAGCAGTTACACGTCGAACTATGGCTACACCTTC.

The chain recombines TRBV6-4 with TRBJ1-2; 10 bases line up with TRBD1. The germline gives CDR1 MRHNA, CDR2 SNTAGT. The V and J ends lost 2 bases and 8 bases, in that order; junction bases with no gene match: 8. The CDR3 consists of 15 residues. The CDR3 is CASSDGTGANRGYTF. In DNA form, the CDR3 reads TGTGCCAGCAGTGACGGGACAGGGGCCAATCGGGGCTACACCTTC.

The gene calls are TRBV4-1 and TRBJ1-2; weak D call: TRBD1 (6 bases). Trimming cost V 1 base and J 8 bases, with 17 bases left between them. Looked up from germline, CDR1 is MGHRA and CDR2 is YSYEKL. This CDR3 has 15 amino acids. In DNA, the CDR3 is TGCGCCAGCAGCCAAGTCGCAGGACAGAATTACGGCTACACCTTC. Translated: CASSQVAGQNYGYTF.

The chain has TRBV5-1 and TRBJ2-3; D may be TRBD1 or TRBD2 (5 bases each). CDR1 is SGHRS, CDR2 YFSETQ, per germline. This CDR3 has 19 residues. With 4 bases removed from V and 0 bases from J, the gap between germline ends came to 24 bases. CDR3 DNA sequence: TGCGCCAGCAGCGGGTTGGGACGGAATAAACATCTTAGCACAGATACGCAGTATTTT. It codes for CASSGLGRNKHLSTDTQYF.

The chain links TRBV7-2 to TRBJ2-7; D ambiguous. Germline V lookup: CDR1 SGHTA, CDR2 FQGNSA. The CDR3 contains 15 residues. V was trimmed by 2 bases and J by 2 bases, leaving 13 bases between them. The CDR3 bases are TGTGCCAGCAGCTTATATCCGGGTTATCCCTACGAGCAGTACTTC. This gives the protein CASSLYPGYPYEQYF. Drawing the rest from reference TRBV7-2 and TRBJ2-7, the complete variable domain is GAGVSQSPSNKVTEKGKDVELRCDPISGHTALYWYRQSLGQGLEFLIYFQGNSAPDKSGLPSDRFSAERTGGSVSTLTIQRTQQEDSAVYLCASSLYPGYPYEQYFGPGTRLTVT.

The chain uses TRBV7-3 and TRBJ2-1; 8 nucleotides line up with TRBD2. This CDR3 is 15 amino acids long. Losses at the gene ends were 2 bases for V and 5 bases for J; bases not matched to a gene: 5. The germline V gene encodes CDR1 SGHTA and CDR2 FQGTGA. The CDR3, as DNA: TGTGCCAGCAGCTTACAGCGGGGGAGGAACAATGAGCAGTTCTTC. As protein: CASSLQRGRNNEQFF.

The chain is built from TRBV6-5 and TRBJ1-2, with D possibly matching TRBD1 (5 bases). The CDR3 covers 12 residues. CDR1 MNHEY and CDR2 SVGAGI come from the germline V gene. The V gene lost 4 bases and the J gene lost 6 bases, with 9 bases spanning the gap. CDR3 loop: CASSSRDHGYTF. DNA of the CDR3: TGTGCCAGCAGTTCCCGGGACCATGGCTACACCTTC.

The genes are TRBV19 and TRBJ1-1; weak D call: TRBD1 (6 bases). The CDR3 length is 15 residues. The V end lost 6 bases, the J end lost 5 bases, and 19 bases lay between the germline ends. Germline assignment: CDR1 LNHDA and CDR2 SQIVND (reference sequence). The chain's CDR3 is CASRTYTGSRTEAFF. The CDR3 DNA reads TGTGCCAGTAGGACTTACACAGGGTCGAGAACTGAAGCTTTCTTT.

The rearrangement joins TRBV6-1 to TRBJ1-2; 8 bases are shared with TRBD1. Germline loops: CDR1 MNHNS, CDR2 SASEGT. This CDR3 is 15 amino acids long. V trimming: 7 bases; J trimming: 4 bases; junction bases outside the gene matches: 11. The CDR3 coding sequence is TGTGCCAGCACTTATACAGGGGGAGGCAGCTATGGCTACACCTTC. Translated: CASTYTGGGSYGYTF.

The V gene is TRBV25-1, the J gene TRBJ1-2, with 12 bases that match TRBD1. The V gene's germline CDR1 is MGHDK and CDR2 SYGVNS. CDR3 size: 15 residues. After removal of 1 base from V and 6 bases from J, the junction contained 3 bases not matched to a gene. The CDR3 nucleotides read TGTGCCAGCAGTGAATCCGGGACAGGGGGCGATGGCTACACCTTC. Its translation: CASSESGTGGDGYTF.

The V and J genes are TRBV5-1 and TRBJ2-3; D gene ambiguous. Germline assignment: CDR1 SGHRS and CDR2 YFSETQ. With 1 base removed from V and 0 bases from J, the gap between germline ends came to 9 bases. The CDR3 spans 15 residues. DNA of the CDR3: TGCGCCAGCAGCTTGCCCCAGTCTAGCACAGATACGCAGTATTTT. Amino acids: CASSLPQSSTDTQYF.

CDR3 bases: TGCGCCAGCAGCTTGAGGGTTTCTAGTGGCTACACCTTC. Amino acid sequence: CASSLRVSSGYTF. The chain employs TRBV5-1 and TRBJ1-2; D is ambiguous. The CDR3 is 13 amino acids. The V end lost 1 base, the J end lost 7 bases, and 11 bases lay between the germline ends. Germline V gene sequence: CDR1 SGHRS, CDR2 YFSETQ. The whole variable domain, remainder taken from reference TRBV5-1 and TRBJ1-2, is KAGVTQTPRYLIKTRGQQVTLSCSPISGHRSVSWYQQTPGQGLQFLFEYFSETQRNKGNFPGRFSGRQFSNSRSEMNVSTLELGDSALYLCASSLRVSSGYTFGSGTRLTVV.

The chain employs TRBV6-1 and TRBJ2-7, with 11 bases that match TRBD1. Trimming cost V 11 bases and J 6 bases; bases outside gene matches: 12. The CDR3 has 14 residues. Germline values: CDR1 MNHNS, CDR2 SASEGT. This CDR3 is CAGRGTGGSREQYF. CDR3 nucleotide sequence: TGTGCCGGAAGAGGGACAGGGGGTTCTCGCGAGCAGTACTTC.